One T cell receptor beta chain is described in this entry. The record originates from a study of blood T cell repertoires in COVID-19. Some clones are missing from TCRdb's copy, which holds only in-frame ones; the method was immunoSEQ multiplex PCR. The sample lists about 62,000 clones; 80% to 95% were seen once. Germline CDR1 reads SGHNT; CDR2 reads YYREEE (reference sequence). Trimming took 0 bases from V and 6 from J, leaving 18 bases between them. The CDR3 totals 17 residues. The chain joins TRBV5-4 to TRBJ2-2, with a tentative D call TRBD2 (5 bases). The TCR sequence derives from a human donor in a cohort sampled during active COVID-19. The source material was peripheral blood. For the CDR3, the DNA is TGTGCCAGCAGCTTGGGTCGGAGCGGACCGAGGTCCGGGGAGCTGTTTTTT. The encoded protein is CASSLGRSGPRSGELFF.